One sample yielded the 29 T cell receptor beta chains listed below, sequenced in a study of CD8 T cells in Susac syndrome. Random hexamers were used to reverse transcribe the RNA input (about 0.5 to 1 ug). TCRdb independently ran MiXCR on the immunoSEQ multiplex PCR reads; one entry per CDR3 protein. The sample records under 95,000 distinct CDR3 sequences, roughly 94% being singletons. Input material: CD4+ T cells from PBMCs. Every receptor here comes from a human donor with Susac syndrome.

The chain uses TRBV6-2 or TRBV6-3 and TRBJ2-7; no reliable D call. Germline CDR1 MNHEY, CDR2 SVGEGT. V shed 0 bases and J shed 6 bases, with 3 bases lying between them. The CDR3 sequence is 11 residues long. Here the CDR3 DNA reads TGTGCCAGCAGTTACTCGCTCGAGCAGTACTTC. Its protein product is CASSYSLEQYF.

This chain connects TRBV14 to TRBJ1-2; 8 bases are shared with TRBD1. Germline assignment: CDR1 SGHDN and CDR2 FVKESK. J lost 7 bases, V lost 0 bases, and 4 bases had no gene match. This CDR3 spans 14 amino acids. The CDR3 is CASSQDAGGSGYTF. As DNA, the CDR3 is TGTGCCAGCAGCCAAGATGCAGGGGGCAGTGGCTACACCTTC.

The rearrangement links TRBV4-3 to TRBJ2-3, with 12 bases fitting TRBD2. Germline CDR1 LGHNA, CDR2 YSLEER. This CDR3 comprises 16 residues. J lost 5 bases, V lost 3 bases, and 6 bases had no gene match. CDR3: CASSQVLAGGGDTQYF. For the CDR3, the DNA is TGCGCCAGCAGCCAGGTCCTAGCGGGGGGGGGAGATACGCAGTATTTT.

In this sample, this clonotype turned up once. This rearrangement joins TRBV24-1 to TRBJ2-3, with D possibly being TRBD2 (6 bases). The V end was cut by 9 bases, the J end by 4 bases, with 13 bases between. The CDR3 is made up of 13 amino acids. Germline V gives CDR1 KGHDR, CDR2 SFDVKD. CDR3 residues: CATGTPLSDTQYF. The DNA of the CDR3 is TGTGCCACCGGGACTCCCCTTTCAGATACGCAGTATTTT.

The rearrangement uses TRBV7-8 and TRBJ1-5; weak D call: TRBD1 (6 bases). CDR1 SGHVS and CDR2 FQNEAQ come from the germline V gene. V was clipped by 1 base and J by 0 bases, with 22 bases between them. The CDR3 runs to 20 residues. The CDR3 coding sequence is TGTGCCAGCAGCTTAGGGGGGTGGGGGCAAAGGGCATATAGCAATCAGCCCCAGCATTTT. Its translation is CASSLGGWGQRAYSNQPQHF.

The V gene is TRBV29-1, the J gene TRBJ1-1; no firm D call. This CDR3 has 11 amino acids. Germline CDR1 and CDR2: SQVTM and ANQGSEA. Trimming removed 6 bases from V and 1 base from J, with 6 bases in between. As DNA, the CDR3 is TGCAGCGTACAACCGAACACTGAAGCTTTCTTT. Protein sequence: CSVQPNTEAFF.

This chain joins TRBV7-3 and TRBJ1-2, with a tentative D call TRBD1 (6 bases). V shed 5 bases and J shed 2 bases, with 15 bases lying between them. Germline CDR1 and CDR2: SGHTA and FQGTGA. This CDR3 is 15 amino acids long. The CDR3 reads CASSPDSFGNYGYTF. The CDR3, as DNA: TGTGCCAGCAGCCCGGACAGTTTCGGGAACTATGGCTACACCTTC.

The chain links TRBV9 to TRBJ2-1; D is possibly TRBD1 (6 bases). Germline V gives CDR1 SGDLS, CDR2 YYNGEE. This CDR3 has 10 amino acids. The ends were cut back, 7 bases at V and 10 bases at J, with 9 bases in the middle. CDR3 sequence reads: CASGGREQFF. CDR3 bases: TGTGCCAGCGGGGGCCGGGAGCAGTTCTTC.

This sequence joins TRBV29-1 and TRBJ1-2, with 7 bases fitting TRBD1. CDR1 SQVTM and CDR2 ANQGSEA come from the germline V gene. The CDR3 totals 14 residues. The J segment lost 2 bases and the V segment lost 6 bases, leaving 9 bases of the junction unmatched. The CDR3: CSVAGTDVNYGYTF. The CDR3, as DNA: TGCAGCGTAGCCGGGACAGACGTCAACTATGGCTACACCTTC.

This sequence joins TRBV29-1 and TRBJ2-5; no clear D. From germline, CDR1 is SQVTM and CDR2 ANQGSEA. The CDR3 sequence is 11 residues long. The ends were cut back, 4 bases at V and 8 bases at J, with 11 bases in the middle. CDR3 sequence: CSVAVLDTQYF. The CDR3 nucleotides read TGCAGCGTTGCTGTTTTGGATACCCAGTACTTC.

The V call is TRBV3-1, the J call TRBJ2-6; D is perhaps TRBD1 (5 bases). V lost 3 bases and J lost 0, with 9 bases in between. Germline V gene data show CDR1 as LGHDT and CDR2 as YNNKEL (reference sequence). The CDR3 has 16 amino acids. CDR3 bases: TGTGCCAGCAGCCAGAGACAGTCCTCTGGGGCCAACGTCCTGACTTTC. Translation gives CASSQRQSSGANVLTF.

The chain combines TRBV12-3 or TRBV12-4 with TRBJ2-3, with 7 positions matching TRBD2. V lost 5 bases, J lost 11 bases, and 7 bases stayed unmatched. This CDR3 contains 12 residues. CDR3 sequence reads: CASSQTSRVQYF. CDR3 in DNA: TGTGCCAGCAGTCAGACTAGCCGTGTGCAGTATTTT.

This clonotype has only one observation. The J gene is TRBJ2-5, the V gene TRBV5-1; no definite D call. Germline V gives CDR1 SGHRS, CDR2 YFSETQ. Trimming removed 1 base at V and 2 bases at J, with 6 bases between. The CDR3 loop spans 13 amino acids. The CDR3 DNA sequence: TGCGCCAGCAGCTTGAACTTACAAGAGACCCAGTACTTC. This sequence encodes CASSLNLQETQYF.

Written as DNA, the CDR3 is TGCGCCAGCAGCTTGGGTCGACTAGCGGGGGTCCAAGAGACCCAGTACTTC. It translates to CASSLGRLAGVQETQYF. The V call is TRBV5-1, the J call TRBJ2-5; TRBD2 matches 12 bases. J lost 1 base, V lost 0 bases, and 4 bases had no gene match. Germline V CDR1 and CDR2: SGHRS, YFSETQ. The length of the CDR3 is 17 residues.

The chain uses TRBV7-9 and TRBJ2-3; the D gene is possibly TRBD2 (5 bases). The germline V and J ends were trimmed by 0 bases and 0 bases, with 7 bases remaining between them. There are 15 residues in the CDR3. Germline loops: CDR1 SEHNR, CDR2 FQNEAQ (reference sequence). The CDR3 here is CASSLARVSTDTQYF. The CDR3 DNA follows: TGTGCCAGCAGCTTAGCGAGGGTCAGCACAGATACGCAGTATTTT.

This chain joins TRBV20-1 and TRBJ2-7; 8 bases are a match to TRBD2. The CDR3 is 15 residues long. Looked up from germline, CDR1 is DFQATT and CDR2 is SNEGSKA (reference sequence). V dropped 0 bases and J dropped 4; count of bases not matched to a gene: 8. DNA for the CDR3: TGCAGTGCTAGAGACCTGACTAGCGATTATTACGAGCAGTACTTC. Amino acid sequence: CSARDLTSDYYEQYF.

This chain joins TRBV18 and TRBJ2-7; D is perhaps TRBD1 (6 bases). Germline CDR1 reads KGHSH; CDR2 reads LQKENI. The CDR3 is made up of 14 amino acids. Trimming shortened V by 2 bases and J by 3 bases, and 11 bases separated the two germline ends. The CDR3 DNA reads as TGTGCCAGCTCACCAATTACAGGGAACTACGAGCAGTACTTC. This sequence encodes CASSPITGNYEQYF. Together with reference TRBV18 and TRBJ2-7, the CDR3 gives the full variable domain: NAGVMQNPRHLVRRRGQEARLRCSPMKGHSHVYWYRQLPEEGLKFMVYLQKENIIDESGMPKERFSAEFPKEGPSILRIQQVVRGDSAAYFCASSPITGNYEQYFGPGTRLTVT.

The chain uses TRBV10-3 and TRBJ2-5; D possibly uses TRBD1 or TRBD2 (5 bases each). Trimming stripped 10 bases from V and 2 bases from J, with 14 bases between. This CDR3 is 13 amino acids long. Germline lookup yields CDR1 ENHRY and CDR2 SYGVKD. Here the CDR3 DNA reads TGTGCCACCGGGGCGAGGATACAAGAGACCCAGTACTTC. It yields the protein CATGARIQETQYF.

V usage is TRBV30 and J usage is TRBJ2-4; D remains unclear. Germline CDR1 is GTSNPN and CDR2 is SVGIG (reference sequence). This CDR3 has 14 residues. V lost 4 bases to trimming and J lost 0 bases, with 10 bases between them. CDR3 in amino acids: CAWKPLLAKNIQYF. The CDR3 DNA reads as TGTGCCTGGAAGCCTCTCCTAGCCAAAAACATTCAGTACTTC.

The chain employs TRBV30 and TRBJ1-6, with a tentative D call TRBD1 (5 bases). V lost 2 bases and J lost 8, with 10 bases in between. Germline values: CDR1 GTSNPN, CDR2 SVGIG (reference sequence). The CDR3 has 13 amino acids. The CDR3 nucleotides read TGTGCCTGGAGTTTTGGGGCGGATTCACCCCTCCACTTT. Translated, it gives CAWSFGADSPLHF.

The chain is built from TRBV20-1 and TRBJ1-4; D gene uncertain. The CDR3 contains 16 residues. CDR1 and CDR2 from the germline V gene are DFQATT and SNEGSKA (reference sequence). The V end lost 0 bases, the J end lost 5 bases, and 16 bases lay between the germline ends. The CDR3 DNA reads TGCAGTGCTAGAGATGGCCAGGCCTATTCGAATGAAAAACTGTTTTTT. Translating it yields CSARDGQAYSNEKLFF.

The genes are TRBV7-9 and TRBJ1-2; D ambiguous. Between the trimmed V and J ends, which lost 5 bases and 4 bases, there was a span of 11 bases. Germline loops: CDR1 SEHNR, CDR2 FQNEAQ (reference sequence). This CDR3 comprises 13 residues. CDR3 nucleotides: TGTGCCAGCAGCCGCGACAACGTCTATGGCTACACCTTC. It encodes CASSRDNVYGYTF.

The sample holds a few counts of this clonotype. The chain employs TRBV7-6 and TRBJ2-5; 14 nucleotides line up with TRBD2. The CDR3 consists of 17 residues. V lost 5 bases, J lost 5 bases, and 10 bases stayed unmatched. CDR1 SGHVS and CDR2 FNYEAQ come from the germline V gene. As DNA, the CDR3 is TGTGCCAGCAGCCCCGGACTAGCGGGGGGCCCGTGGGAGACCCAGTACTTC. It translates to CASSPGLAGGPWETQYF.

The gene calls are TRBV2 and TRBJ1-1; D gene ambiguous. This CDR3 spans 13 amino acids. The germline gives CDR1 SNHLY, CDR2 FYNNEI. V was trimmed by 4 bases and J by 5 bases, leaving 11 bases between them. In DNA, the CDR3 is TGTGCCAGCAGTGGGGTCCTTGAGACTGAAGCTTTCTTT. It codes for CASSGVLETEAFF.

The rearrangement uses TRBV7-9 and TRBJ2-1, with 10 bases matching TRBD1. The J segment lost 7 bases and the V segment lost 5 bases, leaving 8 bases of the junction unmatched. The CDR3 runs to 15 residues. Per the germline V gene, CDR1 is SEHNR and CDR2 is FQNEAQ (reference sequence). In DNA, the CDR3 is TGTGCCAGCAGCAAACCTGACAGGGGGCTAAATGAGCAGTTCTTC. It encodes CASSKPDRGLNEQFF.

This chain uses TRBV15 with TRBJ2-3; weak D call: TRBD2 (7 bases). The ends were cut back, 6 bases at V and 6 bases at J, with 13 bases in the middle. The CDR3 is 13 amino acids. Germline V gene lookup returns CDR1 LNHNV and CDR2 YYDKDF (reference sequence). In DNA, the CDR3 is TGTGCCACCAGACTCAGGGGAGGGGATACGCAGTATTTT. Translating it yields CATRLRGGDTQYF.

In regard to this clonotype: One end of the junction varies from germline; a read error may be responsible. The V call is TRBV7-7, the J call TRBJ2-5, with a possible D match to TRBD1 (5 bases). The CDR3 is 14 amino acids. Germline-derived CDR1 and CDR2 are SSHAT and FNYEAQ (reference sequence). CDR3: CASSLDSGAETQYF. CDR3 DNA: TGTGCTAGCAGCTTAGACAGTGGGGCAGAGACCCAGTACTTC.

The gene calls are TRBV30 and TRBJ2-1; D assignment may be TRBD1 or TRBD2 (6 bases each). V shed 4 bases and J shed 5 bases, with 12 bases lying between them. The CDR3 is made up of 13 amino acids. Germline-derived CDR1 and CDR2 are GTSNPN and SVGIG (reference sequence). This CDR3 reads CAWTPGANNEQFF. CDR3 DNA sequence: TGTGCCTGGACCCCGGGGGCCAACAATGAGCAGTTCTTC.

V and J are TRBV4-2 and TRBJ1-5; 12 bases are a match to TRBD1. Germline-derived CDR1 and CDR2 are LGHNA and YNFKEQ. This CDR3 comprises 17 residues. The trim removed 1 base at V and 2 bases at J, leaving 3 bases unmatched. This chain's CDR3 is CASSQGGQGAGNQPQHF. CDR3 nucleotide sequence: TGTGCCAGCAGCCAAGGGGGACAGGGGGCCGGCAATCAGCCCCAGCATTTT.